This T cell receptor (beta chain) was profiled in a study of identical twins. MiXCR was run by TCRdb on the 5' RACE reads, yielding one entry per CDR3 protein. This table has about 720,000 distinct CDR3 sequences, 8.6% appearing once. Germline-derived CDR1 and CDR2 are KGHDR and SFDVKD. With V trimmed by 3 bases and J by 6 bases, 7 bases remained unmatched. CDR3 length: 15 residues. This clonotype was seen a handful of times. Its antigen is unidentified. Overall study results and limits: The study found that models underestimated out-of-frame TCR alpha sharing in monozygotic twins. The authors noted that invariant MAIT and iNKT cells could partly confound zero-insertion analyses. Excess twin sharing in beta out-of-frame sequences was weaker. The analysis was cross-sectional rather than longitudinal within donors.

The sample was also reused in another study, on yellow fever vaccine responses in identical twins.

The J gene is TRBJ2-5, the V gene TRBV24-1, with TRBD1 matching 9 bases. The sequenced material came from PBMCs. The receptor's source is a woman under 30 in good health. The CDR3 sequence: CATSDGTGISQTQYF. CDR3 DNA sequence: TGTGCCACCAGTGATGGGACAGGGATTTCACAGACCCAGTACTTC.